A single sample gave rise to the 20 T cell receptor beta chains below, sequenced in a study of radiotherapy plus CTLA-4 blockade in lung cancer. The assay was immunoSEQ multiplex PCR, and TCRdb's table has in-frame clones only and misses some. The repertoire includes 100,000 to 150,000 clones, 70% to 90% of them detected once, and more than 6.5% sits in the top ten. The sample here was peripheral blood, taken from a patient treated with radiotherapy plus ipilimumab. These receptors all stem from a human donor with non-small cell lung cancer that progressed on radiotherapy plus ipilimumab.

The chain links TRBV6-1 to TRBJ2-4; 12 bases line up with TRBD1. The V segment lost 0 bases and the J segment 7 bases; nucleotides outside the gene matches: 7. This CDR3 comprises 17 residues. The germline V gene encodes CDR1 MNHNS and CDR2 SASEGT. The CDR3 DNA sequence: TGTGCCAGCAGTGAAGCGCGGGACAGGGGGCCGTTGAACATTCAGTACTTC. Its protein product is CASSEARDRGPLNIQYF.

CDR3 loop: CASSYTPPSGTYEQYF. CDR3 bases: TGTGCCAGCAGTTATACCCCGCCTAGCGGGACCTACGAGCAGTACTTC. V and J are TRBV6-6 and TRBJ2-7; 9 bases match TRBD2. Losses at the gene ends were 3 bases for V and 2 bases for J; bases not matched to a gene: 8. CDR1 MNHNY and CDR2 SVGAGI come from the germline V gene (reference sequence). The CDR3 sequence is 16 residues long.

J is TRBJ1-1 and V is TRBV10-3; maybe TRBD1 (6 bases). V lost 6 bases, J lost 4 bases, and 18 bases lay in between. The CDR3 spans 15 residues. The germline gives CDR1 ENHRY, CDR2 SYGVKD. In DNA, the CDR3 is TGTGCCATCAGGGGCTGGGGGGCGGCGAGCACTGAAGCTTTCTTT. Residues: CAIRGWGAASTEAFF.

The chain couples TRBV30 to TRBJ1-5; D may be TRBD1 (6 bases). Per the germline V gene, CDR1 is GTSNPN and CDR2 is SVGIG (reference sequence). The CDR3 has 13 residues. The V gene lost 6 bases and the J gene lost 0 bases, with 9 bases spanning the gap. CDR3 amino acids: CACGTPSNQPQHF. CDR3 DNA: TGTGCCTGCGGGACACCTAGCAATCAGCCCCAGCATTTT.

The chain employs TRBV29-1 and TRBJ2-3; D gene ambiguous. CDR3 length: 16 residues. Germline CDR1 reads SQVTM; CDR2 reads ANQGSEA. V was clipped by 3 bases and J by 7 bases, with 23 bases between them. CDR3 nucleotides: TGCAGCGTTGACCCGTCACGCCCGAATTACACGAATACGCAGTATTTT. Translation gives CSVDPSRPNYTNTQYF.

The rearrangement joins TRBV5-1 to TRBJ1-2; the match to TRBD1 covers 7 bases. The CDR3 spans 13 residues. In germline, CDR1 is SGHRS, CDR2 YFSETQ. The ends lost 5 bases at V and 5 bases at J; junction bases unmatched: 6. The CDR3 region is CASSWDSRYGYTF. CDR3 in DNA: TGCGCCAGCAGTTGGGACAGTAGATATGGCTACACCTTC.

The chain couples TRBV2 to TRBJ2-7; D not certain. The length of the CDR3 is 11 residues. Germline V CDR1 and CDR2: SNHLY, FYNNEI. Trimming pared 8 bases from V and 5 bases from J, leaving 10 bases between. CDR3 DNA: TGTGCCAGCCATTTGGACCACGAGCAGTACTTC. This gives the protein CASHLDHEQYF.

This chain connects TRBV7-6 to TRBJ2-2; 13 bases line up with TRBD2. Trimming at V came to 4 bases and at J to 0 bases, leaving 2 bases not matched to a gene. Per the germline V gene, CDR1 is SGHVS and CDR2 is FNYEAQ. The CDR3 sequence is 17 residues long. The DNA for the CDR3 is TGTGCCAGCAGCTCGGGACTAGCGGGACCGAACACCGGGGAGCTGTTTTTT. This sequence encodes CASSSGLAGPNTGELFF.

The chain joins TRBV6-1 to TRBJ2-1, with D possibly being TRBD1 (5 bases). V was shortened by 6 bases and J by 10 bases, with 16 bases between the two germline ends. This CDR3 comprises 13 residues. Per the germline V gene, CDR1 is MNHNS and CDR2 is SASEGT. Written as DNA, the CDR3 is TGTGCCAGCAGCGTCAGGGCCCTGACAGAGCAGTTCTTC. This gives the protein CASSVRALTEQFF.

This chain connects TRBV29-1 to TRBJ2-7; D unclear. Trimming left V 1 base short and J 4 bases short, with 8 bases between. Germline V lookup: CDR1 SQVTM, CDR2 ANQGSEA. The CDR3 contains 12 residues. The CDR3 is CSVEVHSYEQYF. The CDR3 nucleotides are TGCAGCGTTGAAGTCCACAGTTACGAGCAGTACTTC.

The CDR3, as DNA: TGTGCCAGCAGTGAAGAAACAGGCAACTATGGCTACACCTTC. As protein: CASSEETGNYGYTF. The J gene is TRBJ1-2, the V gene TRBV2; a possible D gene is TRBD1 (5 bases). Germline lookup yields CDR1 SNHLY and CDR2 FYNNEI. The CDR3 contains 14 residues. Trimming pared 1 base from V and 2 bases from J, leaving 8 bases between.

V is TRBV5-1 and J is TRBJ1-3; D gene unclear. Trimming took 0 bases from V and 2 from J, leaving 9 bases between them. Germline loops: CDR1 SGHRS, CDR2 YFSETQ. CDR3 length equals 15 residues. The CDR3 loop reads CASSLGSGTGNTIYF. DNA of the CDR3: TGCGCCAGCAGCTTGGGATCGGGGACTGGAAACACCATATATTTT.

This chain connects TRBV29-1 to TRBJ2-3; 10 nucleotides match TRBD2. This CDR3 is 13 amino acids long. V dropped 7 bases and J dropped 3; count of bases not matched to a gene: 4. The germline gives CDR1 SQVTM, CDR2 ANQGSEA. The DNA of the CDR3 is TGCAGCGAGCGGGAGGGCCTGACAGATACGCAGTATTTT. Its protein product is CSEREGLTDTQYF.

V is TRBV29-1 and J is TRBJ2-1; 7 positions match TRBD2. Germline V CDR1 and CDR2: SQVTM, ANQGSEA. The length of the CDR3 is 12 residues. Trimming cost V 2 bases and J 9 bases; bases outside gene matches: 4. The CDR3 coding sequence is TGCAGCGTTGAATGGGGGAGGGGTGAGCAGTTCTTC. Amino acid sequence: CSVEWGRGEQFF.

V and J are TRBV9 and TRBJ1-2; no clear D gene. The length of the CDR3 is 13 residues. Per germline, CDR1 SGDLS and CDR2 YYNGEE. V shed 4 bases and J shed 0 bases, with 7 bases lying between them. CDR3 sequence reads: CASSPSANYGYTF. The CDR3 DNA sequence: TGTGCCAGCAGCCCGTCAGCTAACTATGGCTACACCTTC.

The gene calls are TRBV7-9 and TRBJ1-5; D gene unclear. This CDR3 is built from 13 residues. V was trimmed by 2 bases and J by 5 bases, leaving 7 bases between them. Germline values: CDR1 SEHNR, CDR2 FQNEAQ (reference sequence). The CDR3 DNA reads TGTGCCAGCAGCTTATTTGGAGATCAGCCCCAGCATTTT. Its protein product is CASSLFGDQPQHF.

The chain uses TRBV5-1 and TRBJ1-5, with D unclear. The germline CDR1 and CDR2 sequences are SGHRS and YFSETQ. The V end was cut by 2 bases, the J end by 4 bases, with 13 bases between. This CDR3 region has 15 residues. The CDR3, as DNA: TGCGCCAGCAGCTTAGAGGGCAGTCTTAATCAGCCCCAGCATTTT. Protein product: CASSLEGSLNQPQHF.

The rearrangement joins TRBV6-5 to TRBJ1-3; a weak D match, TRBD1 (5 bases). Trimming stripped 8 bases from V and 0 bases from J, with 14 bases between. Germline-derived CDR1 and CDR2 are MNHEY and SVGAGI. CDR3 length: 15 amino acids. The CDR3 sequence is CASRSGRGSGNTIYF. CDR3 nucleotides: TGTGCCAGCCGTTCGGGGCGGGGCTCTGGAAACACCATATATTTT.

CDR3 region: CASSLEGRVEYGYTF. The DNA for the CDR3 is TGCGCCAGCAGCTTGGAGGGTAGGGTTGAGTATGGCTACACCTTC. The chain carries TRBV5-1 and TRBJ1-2; D remains ambiguous. V dropped 0 bases and J dropped 5 bases, with 14 bases sitting between them. Germline CDR1 and CDR2: SGHRS and YFSETQ. This CDR3 is 15 amino acids long.

The CDR3 nucleotides read TGTGCCAGCAGCTCGTCTAGCGGGAGACTCTGGGAGACCCAGTACTTC. It translates to CASSSSSGRLWETQYF. This chain uses TRBV5-6 with TRBJ2-5; 10 positions match TRBD2. Germline V lookup: CDR1 SGHDT, CDR2 YYEEEE. This CDR3 region has 16 residues. V lost 3 bases to trimming and J lost 5 bases; unmatched junction nucleotides: 10.